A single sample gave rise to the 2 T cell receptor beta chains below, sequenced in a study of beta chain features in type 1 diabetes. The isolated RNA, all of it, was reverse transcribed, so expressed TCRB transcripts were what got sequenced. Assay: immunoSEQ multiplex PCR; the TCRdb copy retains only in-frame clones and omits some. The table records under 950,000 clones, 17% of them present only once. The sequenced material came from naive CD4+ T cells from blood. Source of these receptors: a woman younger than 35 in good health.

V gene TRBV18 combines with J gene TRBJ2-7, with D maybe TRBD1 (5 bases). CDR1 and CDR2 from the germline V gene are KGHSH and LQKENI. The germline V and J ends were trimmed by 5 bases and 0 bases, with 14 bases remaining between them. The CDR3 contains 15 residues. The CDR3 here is CASSSPGLSSYEQYF. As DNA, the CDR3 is TGTGCCAGCTCATCCCCAGGGTTAAGCTCCTACGAGCAGTACTTC.

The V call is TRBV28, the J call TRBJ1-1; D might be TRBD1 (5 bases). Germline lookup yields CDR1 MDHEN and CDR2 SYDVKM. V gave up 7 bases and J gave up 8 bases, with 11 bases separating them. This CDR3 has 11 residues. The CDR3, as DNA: TGTGCCAGCACTCGGGGGAGGGAAGCTTTCTTT. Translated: CASTRGREAFF. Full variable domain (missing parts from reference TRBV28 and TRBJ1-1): DVKVTQSSRYLVKRTGEKVFLECVQDMDHENMFWYRQDPGLGLRLIYFSYDVKMKEKGDIPEGYSVSREKKERFSLILESASTNQTSMYLCASTRGREAFFGQGTRLTVV.